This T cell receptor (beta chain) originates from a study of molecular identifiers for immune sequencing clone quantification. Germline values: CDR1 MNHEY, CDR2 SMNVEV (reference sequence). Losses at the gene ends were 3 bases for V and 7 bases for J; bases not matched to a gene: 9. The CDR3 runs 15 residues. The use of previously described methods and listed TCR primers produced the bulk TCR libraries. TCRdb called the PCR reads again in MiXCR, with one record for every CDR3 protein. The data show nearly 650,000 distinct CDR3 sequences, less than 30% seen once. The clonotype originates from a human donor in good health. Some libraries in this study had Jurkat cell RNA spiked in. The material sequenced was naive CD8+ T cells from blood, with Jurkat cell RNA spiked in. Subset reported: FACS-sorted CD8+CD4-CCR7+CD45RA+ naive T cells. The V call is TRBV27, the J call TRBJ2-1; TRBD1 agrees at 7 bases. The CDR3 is CASSFVCRTGNEQFF. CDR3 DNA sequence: TGTGCCAGCAGTTTCGTGTGCCGGACAGGAAATGAGCAGTTCTTC.